The clone carrying this T cell receptor beta chain was seen once. These data originate in a study of blood T cell repertoires in COVID-19. Data came from immunoSEQ multiplex PCR; TCRdb stores just in-frame clones and leaves some out. The sample has under 200,000 clones; over 75% are singletons. Participant ages covered roughly 18 to 89 years across about 25 US areas. Between the trimmed V and J ends, which lost 4 bases and 3 bases, there was a span of 14 bases. Germline V gives CDR1 SGHDT, CDR2 YYEEEE. CDR3 length equals 14 residues. The chain couples TRBV5-6 to TRBJ2-7, with D unresolved. The sequence was collected from a woman aged 50 to 65 who had recovered from COVID-19. Sequenced: PBMCs or T cells enriched from blood (not recorded which). The CDR3 loop reads CASSDDRADYEQYF. CDR3 DNA sequence: TGTGCCAGCAGCGACGACCGCGCGGACTACGAGCAGTACTTC.